This T cell receptor (beta chain) was captured in a study of blood T cells in healthy people across ages. Study-wide context: About one barcoded beta molecule per two T cells was the capture yield of template switching. Study findings and constraints: The unknown donor CMV status may have confounded expanded clonotype changes.

The V gene's germline CDR1 is MNHEY and CDR2 SVGEGT. The CDR3 spans 14 residues. V was shortened by 4 bases and J by 5 bases, with 12 bases between the two germline ends. In this sample, this clonotype turned up many times. The target antigen is unknown. A second PCR of about 7 to 11 cycles used a sample-barcoded 5' primer and a J-beta primer mix. Each of the cDNA molecules was tagged by a template-switch adaptor with 12 random nucleotides. TCRdb re-called the 5' RACE reads with MiXCR, one entry per CDR3 protein. Among 1.5 million to 2 million distinct CDR3 sequences listed, roughly 27% were seen once. A minimum of 6 million PBMCs was isolated per sample.

V gene TRBV6-2 or TRBV6-3 combines with J gene TRBJ2-4; D unresolved. This TCR was sampled from a woman in her twenties or thirties in good health. The sequenced sample was blood. The CDR3 here is CASSLAPDENIQYF. In nucleotides, the CDR3 is TGTGCCAGCAGTTTGGCCCCTGACGAAAACATTCAGTACTTC.